The 18 T cell receptor beta chains given below trace back to one sample, sequenced in a study of CD8 T cells in ankylosing spondylitis. These receptors' targets are unknown. TCRdb called the 5' RACE reads again in MiXCR, with one record for every CDR3 protein. This table has 200,000 to 250,000 distinct CDR3 sequences, approximately 20% appearing once. General study findings and limits: A motif in TCR beta, a set of 8 or 9 highly homologous variants, appeared characteristic of ankylosing spondylitis blood.

Sequencing input: blood, either unsorted or a sorted T cell fraction (not recorded which). The origin of the receptors is a male donor with ankylosing spondylitis.

V and J are TRBV20-1 and TRBJ1-1; no firm D call. Germline V gives CDR1 DFQATT, CDR2 SNEGSKA (reference sequence). V was cut by 7 bases and J by 2 bases, with 11 bases left in between. The CDR3 extends over 12 amino acids. In nucleotides, the CDR3 is TGCAGTGGCGCGGGTATAAACACTGAAGCTTTCTTT. Translation: CSGAGINTEAFF.

This clonotype was detected a few times. The chain couples TRBV27 to TRBJ2-1; possibly TRBD2 for D (5 bases). There are 18 residues in the CDR3. Germline V gene sequence: CDR1 MNHEY, CDR2 SMNVEV (reference sequence). Between the trimmed V and J ends, which lost 5 bases and 0 bases, there was a span of 20 bases. CDR3 DNA sequence: TGTGCCAGCAGTACTACTACGCGGACGGGAAGCTCCTACAATGAGCAGTTCTTC. Encoded protein: CASSTTTRTGSSYNEQFF.

This clonotype was counted a few times. CDR3 protein: CATSDVWSNNEQFF. The DNA of the CDR3 is TGTGCCACCAGTGACGTGTGGTCGAACAATGAGCAGTTCTTC. The chain carries TRBV24-1 and TRBJ2-1, with D unresolved. Germline-derived CDR1 and CDR2 are KGHDR and SFDVKD. The CDR3 spans 14 residues. Trimming took 4 bases from V and 5 from J, leaving 11 bases between them.

The V gene is TRBV16, the J gene TRBJ2-1; 7 bases are shared with TRBD2. The CDR3 is 15 residues long. Germline V gene data show CDR1 as KGHSY and CDR2 as FQNENV. J gave up 7 bases and V 5 bases, and 11 bases lay outside the gene matches. The CDR3 spells CASSGISGGVNEQFF. The DNA of the CDR3 is TGTGCCAGCAGCGGGATATCGGGAGGTGTTAATGAGCAGTTCTTC. The full variable domain, rest sourced from reference TRBV16 and TRBJ2-1, is GEEVAQTPKHLVRGEGQKAKLYCAPIKGHSYVFWYQQVLKNEFKFLISFQNENVFDETGMPKERFSAKCLPNSPCSLEIQATKLEDSAVYFCASSGISGGVNEQFFGPGTRLTVL.

The V gene is TRBV4-1, the J gene TRBJ1-6; TRBD1 agrees at 10 bases. CDR3 length: 14 residues. With V trimmed by 6 bases and J by 9 bases, 5 bases remained unmatched. Germline CDR1 and CDR2: MGHRA and YSYEKL. The CDR3 DNA follows: TGCGCCAGCAGTCCCGGGACAGGGGCTTCACCCCTCCACTTT. The encoded protein is CASSPGTGASPLHF.

This clonotype was detected only a few times. The chain combines TRBV20-1 with TRBJ1-2, with D possibly matching TRBD1 (5 bases). Germline CDR1 and CDR2: DFQATT and SNEGSKA (reference sequence). The length of the CDR3 is 13 residues. The germline V and J ends were trimmed by 6 bases and 0 bases, with 11 bases remaining between them. The CDR3 coding sequence is TGCAGTGCCAGTACGACAGCTAACTATGGCTACACCTTC. Its protein product is CSASTTANYGYTF.

This clonotype was seen many times. The chain recombines TRBV3-1 with TRBJ1-5; D is unresolved. The CDR3 runs to 14 residues. Between the trimmed V and J ends, which lost 3 bases and 4 bases, there was a span of 10 bases. Germline assignment: CDR1 LGHDT and CDR2 YNNKEL (reference sequence). CDR3 protein: CASSQSQKNQPQHF. The CDR3 coding sequence is TGTGCCAGCAGCCAGTCCCAGAAGAATCAGCCCCAGCATTTT.

In this sample, this clonotype turned up many times. This sequence joins TRBV5-1 and TRBJ1-2; 9 bases are a match to TRBD1. Germline V lookup: CDR1 SGHRS, CDR2 YFSETQ. CDR3 size: 14 residues. Trimming cost V 3 bases and J 7 bases; bases outside gene matches: 7. For the CDR3, the DNA is TGCGCCAGCAGCTCGGGACAGGGACCTCCTGGCTACACCTTC. Protein sequence: CASSSGQGPPGYTF.

This clonotype was counted only a few times. The chain combines TRBV15 with TRBJ1-1; the D gene is possibly TRBD1 (5 bases). From germline, CDR1 is LNHNV and CDR2 YYDKDF (reference sequence). The CDR3 has 14 amino acids. V was shortened by 4 bases and J by 3 bases, with 12 bases between the two germline ends. This CDR3 reads CATSTSLGDTEAFF. The DNA for the CDR3 is TGTGCCACCAGCACCTCGTTGGGGGACACTGAAGCTTTCTTT.

This clonotype was picked up a small number of times. The gene calls are TRBV6-2 or TRBV6-3 and TRBJ2-5, with TRBD1 matching over 7 bases. The CDR3 is 17 residues long. V trimming: 6 bases; J trimming: 3 bases; junction bases outside the gene matches: 16. Germline assignment: CDR1 MNHEY and CDR2 SVGEGT. The CDR3 reads CASSSLQGRMAEETQYF. For the CDR3, the DNA is TGTGCCAGCAGCTCCCTACAGGGGAGAATGGCCGAAGAGACCCAGTACTTC.

The rearrangement links TRBV6-1 to TRBJ1-2, with TRBD1 matching 11 bases. V lost 5 bases to trimming and J lost 6 bases; unmatched junction nucleotides: 8. The CDR3 has 15 amino acids. The germline V gene encodes CDR1 MNHNS and CDR2 SASEGT. CDR3 region: CASSPLGQGVDGYTF. The CDR3, as DNA: TGTGCCAGCAGTCCACTGGGACAGGGGGTGGATGGCTACACCTTC.

V is TRBV4-1 and J is TRBJ2-7; TRBD1 is a possible D gene (5 bases). The CDR3 loop spans 16 amino acids. Germline CDR1 is MGHRA and CDR2 is YSYEKL. Trimming took 1 base from V and 4 from J, leaving 17 bases between them. CDR3 sequence reads: CASSQGGPPGAYEQYF. The CDR3 region has the DNA TGCGCCAGCAGCCAAGGAGGTCCACCTGGGGCTTACGAGCAGTACTTC.

This clonotype was observed many times. The V gene is TRBV4-1, the J gene TRBJ2-6; D not certain. Germline CDR1 is MGHRA and CDR2 is YSYEKL. There are 18 residues in the CDR3. V was clipped by 0 bases and J by 0 bases, with 12 bases between them. The CDR3 DNA is TGCGCCAGCAGCCAAGATGACCCGAGCTTCTCTGGGGCCAACGTCCTGACTTTC. Its translation: CASSQDDPSFSGANVLTF.

The chain joins TRBV10-2 to TRBJ2-7; D gene unclear. The V gene lost 6 bases and the J gene lost 6 bases, with 6 bases spanning the gap. In germline, CDR1 is WSHSY, CDR2 SAAADI. The CDR3 is 10 amino acids. CDR3 sequence: CASRGAEQYF. CDR3 nucleotide sequence: TGCGCCAGCAGGGGTGCCGAGCAGTACTTC.

The chain joins TRBV4-1 to TRBJ2-5, with 8 positions matching TRBD2. CDR1 and CDR2 from the germline V gene are MGHRA and YSYEKL. The CDR3 covers 17 residues. The V and J ends lost 1 base and 2 bases, in that order; junction bases with no gene match: 9. The CDR3 DNA follows: TGCGCCAGCAGCCAAGGCTGGATTAGCGGGGTTCAAGAGACCCAGTACTTC. This gives the protein CASSQGWISGVQETQYF.

This clonotype was detected many times. CDR3 sequence (DNA): TGTGCCAGCAGCTTGTACGGGGCTAGCACAGATACGCAGTATTTT. Translated, it gives CASSLYGASTDTQYF. The chain carries TRBV5-5 and TRBJ2-3; possibly TRBD1 or TRBD2 for D (5 bases each). Germline lookup yields CDR1 SGHKS and CDR2 YYEKEE (reference sequence). Trimming shortened V by 1 base and J by 0 bases, and 9 bases separated the two germline ends. The CDR3 runs to 15 residues.

This chain connects TRBV7-9 to TRBJ2-1; D is uncertain. V shed 5 bases and J shed 8 bases, with 22 bases lying between them. The CDR3 extends over 16 amino acids. Per germline, CDR1 SEHNR and CDR2 FQNEAQ (reference sequence). The CDR3, as DNA: TGTGCCAGCAGCAATCCCTGGGCAGGTCCCCTTGATGAGCAGTTCTTC. This sequence encodes CASSNPWAGPLDEQFF.

This clonotype occurred a few times. The genes are TRBV12-3 or TRBV12-4 and TRBJ2-3; D remains ambiguous. The CDR3 extends over 11 amino acids. V lost 6 bases and J lost 3, with 4 bases in between. CDR3 loop: CASSRTDTQYF. The CDR3 DNA reads as TGTGCCAGCAGCCGGACAGATACGCAGTATTTT.